Detailed here is one T cell receptor (beta chain). Its antigen is as yet unknown. The data stem from a study of cytomegalovirus exposure and HLA in healthy donors. Study outcomes and limitations: HLA alleles were associated with some 17,000 TCR beta sequences in a later analysis at 0.05 false discovery rate. Per a later analysis, HLA-associated TCR beta chains showed more clonal expansion than other, equally common TCR beta chains. Presence/absence comparisons presumed near-even sequencing depth among donors. Researchers reported that a few CMV-associated chains were confirmed in vitro as CMV antigen-specific.

The PCR had 60 Vbeta and 13 Jbeta primers. TCRdb's table, derived via immunoSEQ multiplex PCR, lists solely in-frame clones and lacks some. The table lists about 160,000 clones, 78% of them singletons. Germline assignment: CDR1 LNHDA and CDR2 SQIVND (reference sequence). CDR3 length equals 16 residues. V shed 4 bases and J shed 0 bases, with 12 bases lying between them. The clonotype originates from a woman between 40 and 50 years old in good health and CMV-seropositive. The genes are TRBV19 and TRBJ1-4; TRBD1 might be the D (5 bases). Specimen: PBMCs. The CDR3 coding sequence is TGTGCCAGTAGTAAAGGGGATGGAGCAACTAATGAAAAACTGTTTTTT. Protein: CASSKGDGATNEKLFF.